The 11 T cell receptor beta chains below were found in one sample sequenced in a study of siplizumab effects on memory and regulatory T cells. TCRdb keeps only in-frame clones here, not all; method: immunoSEQ multiplex PCR. In the table there are 120,000 or so clones, around 90% of which are singletons. Sequencing input: CD4+ T cells sorted from blood. The receptor source for this set is a human donor in good health.

This chain uses TRBV5-1 with TRBJ2-5, with a possible D match to TRBD1 (5 bases). Per germline, CDR1 SGHRS and CDR2 YFSETQ. The V and J ends lost 0 bases and 2 bases respectively, with 8 bases between them. This CDR3 contains 14 residues. The CDR3 reads CASSLGPGQETQYF. CDR3 DNA: TGCGCCAGCAGCTTGGGGCCAGGGCAAGAGACCCAGTACTTC.

The chain has TRBV28 and TRBJ2-4, with 14 bases that match TRBD2. The CDR3 runs to 16 residues. Trimming at V came to 4 bases and at J to 6 bases, leaving 5 bases not matched to a gene. Germline CDR1 is MDHEN and CDR2 is SYDVKM. This chain's CDR3 is CASSSRTSGGRNIQYF. For the CDR3, the DNA is TGTGCCAGCAGTTCCCGGACTAGCGGGGGGAGAAACATTCAGTACTTC.

This chain joins TRBV5-1 and TRBJ2-7; 9 nucleotides align to TRBD1. The CDR3 totals 15 residues. With V trimmed by 4 bases and J by 7 bases, 12 bases remained unmatched. CDR1 is SGHRS, CDR2 YFSETQ, per germline. The CDR3 DNA follows: TGCGCCAGCAGCGGCGAGGACAGGGGAGTTGTTGAGCAGTACTTC. It is translated as CASSGEDRGVVEQYF.

The chain joins TRBV2 to TRBJ1-3; D ambiguous. V lost 6 bases and J 12 bases, leaving 12 bases between the germline ends. This CDR3 spans 11 amino acids. Per the germline V gene, CDR1 is SNHLY and CDR2 is FYNNEI. DNA for the CDR3: TGTGCCAGCAGAGAGGGAGGGCACATATATTTT. Translation: CASREGGHIYF.

The chain has TRBV5-1 and TRBJ2-7; D not certain. V lost 1 base and J 0 bases, leaving 11 bases between the germline ends. The length of the CDR3 is 15 residues. In germline, CDR1 is SGHRS, CDR2 YFSETQ. In DNA, the CDR3 is TGCGCCAGCAGCTTGAGCCAACTCACCTCCTACGAGCAGTACTTC. It specifies CASSLSQLTSYEQYF.

The chain employs TRBV29-1 and TRBJ1-2, with D possibly being TRBD1 (5 bases). Deletions cut 4 bases from V and 9 bases from J, with 18 bases between. The CDR3 contains 13 residues. Germline V gives CDR1 SQVTM, CDR2 ANQGSEA. The CDR3 is CSVVRDAEGSYTF. The DNA for the CDR3 is TGCAGCGTTGTCCGGGACGCCGAGGGTAGCTACACCTTC.

The CDR3 DNA follows: TGTGCCAGCAGCTTAGATTATCAGACTAGCGGCACAGATACGCAGTATTTT. Amino acids: CASSLDYQTSGTDTQYF. V is TRBV11-2 and J is TRBJ2-3, with 8 bases matching TRBD2. CDR1 SGHAT and CDR2 FQNNGV come from the germline V gene. The CDR3 covers 17 residues. The trim removed 0 bases at V and 1 base at J, leaving 6 bases unmatched.

The sample holds one count of this clone. The identical CDR3 is also encoded by other nucleotide sequences in the sample. V gene TRBV5-1 combines with J gene TRBJ1-1; 7 positions agree with TRBD1. The CDR3 runs to 13 residues. Germline CDR1 SGHRS, CDR2 YFSETQ. With 5 bases clipped from V and 5 bases from J, the junction kept 6 bases outside the gene matches. In DNA form, the CDR3 reads TGCGCCAGCAGTTTAACAGGGGAGACTGAAGCTTTCTTT. It specifies CASSLTGETEAFF.

This chain uses TRBV6-1 with TRBJ2-7; 8 bases map to TRBD2. The CDR3 has 14 amino acids. The V and J ends lost 7 bases and 2 bases, in that order; junction bases with no gene match: 7. The germline V gene encodes CDR1 MNHNS and CDR2 SASEGT. The DNA of the CDR3 is TGTGCCAGCAACGGCGGGGGGTCGACCTACGAGCAGTACTTC. Translation gives CASNGGGSTYEQYF.

Only one count was recorded for this clone. The chain joins TRBV19 to TRBJ2-3; 10 nucleotides match TRBD1. The CDR3 spans 15 residues. The trim removed 3 bases at V and 3 bases at J, leaving 3 bases unmatched. The germline V gene has CDR1 LNHDA and CDR2 SQIVND (reference sequence). The CDR3 nucleotides read TGTGCCAGTAGTATGGGACAGGGGATGACAGATACGCAGTATTTT. Translating it yields CASSMGQGMTDTQYF.

V is TRBV7-9 and J is TRBJ1-4, with D possibly being TRBD1 (5 bases). Trimming took 4 bases from V and 5 from J, leaving 11 bases between them. The CDR3 totals 14 residues. Per the germline V gene, CDR1 is SEHNR and CDR2 is FQNEAQ (reference sequence). In DNA, the CDR3 is TGTGCCAGCAGCTATGGGACTGGGAATGAAAAACTGTTTTTT. This sequence encodes CASSYGTGNEKLFF. Filled out from reference TRBV7-9 and TRBJ1-4, the complete variable domain reads DTGVSQNPRHKITKRGQNVTFRCDPISEHNRLYWYRQTLGQGPEFLTYFQNEAQLEKSRLLSDRFSAERPKGSFSTLEIQRTEQGDSAMYLCASSYGTGNEKLFFGSGTQLSVL.